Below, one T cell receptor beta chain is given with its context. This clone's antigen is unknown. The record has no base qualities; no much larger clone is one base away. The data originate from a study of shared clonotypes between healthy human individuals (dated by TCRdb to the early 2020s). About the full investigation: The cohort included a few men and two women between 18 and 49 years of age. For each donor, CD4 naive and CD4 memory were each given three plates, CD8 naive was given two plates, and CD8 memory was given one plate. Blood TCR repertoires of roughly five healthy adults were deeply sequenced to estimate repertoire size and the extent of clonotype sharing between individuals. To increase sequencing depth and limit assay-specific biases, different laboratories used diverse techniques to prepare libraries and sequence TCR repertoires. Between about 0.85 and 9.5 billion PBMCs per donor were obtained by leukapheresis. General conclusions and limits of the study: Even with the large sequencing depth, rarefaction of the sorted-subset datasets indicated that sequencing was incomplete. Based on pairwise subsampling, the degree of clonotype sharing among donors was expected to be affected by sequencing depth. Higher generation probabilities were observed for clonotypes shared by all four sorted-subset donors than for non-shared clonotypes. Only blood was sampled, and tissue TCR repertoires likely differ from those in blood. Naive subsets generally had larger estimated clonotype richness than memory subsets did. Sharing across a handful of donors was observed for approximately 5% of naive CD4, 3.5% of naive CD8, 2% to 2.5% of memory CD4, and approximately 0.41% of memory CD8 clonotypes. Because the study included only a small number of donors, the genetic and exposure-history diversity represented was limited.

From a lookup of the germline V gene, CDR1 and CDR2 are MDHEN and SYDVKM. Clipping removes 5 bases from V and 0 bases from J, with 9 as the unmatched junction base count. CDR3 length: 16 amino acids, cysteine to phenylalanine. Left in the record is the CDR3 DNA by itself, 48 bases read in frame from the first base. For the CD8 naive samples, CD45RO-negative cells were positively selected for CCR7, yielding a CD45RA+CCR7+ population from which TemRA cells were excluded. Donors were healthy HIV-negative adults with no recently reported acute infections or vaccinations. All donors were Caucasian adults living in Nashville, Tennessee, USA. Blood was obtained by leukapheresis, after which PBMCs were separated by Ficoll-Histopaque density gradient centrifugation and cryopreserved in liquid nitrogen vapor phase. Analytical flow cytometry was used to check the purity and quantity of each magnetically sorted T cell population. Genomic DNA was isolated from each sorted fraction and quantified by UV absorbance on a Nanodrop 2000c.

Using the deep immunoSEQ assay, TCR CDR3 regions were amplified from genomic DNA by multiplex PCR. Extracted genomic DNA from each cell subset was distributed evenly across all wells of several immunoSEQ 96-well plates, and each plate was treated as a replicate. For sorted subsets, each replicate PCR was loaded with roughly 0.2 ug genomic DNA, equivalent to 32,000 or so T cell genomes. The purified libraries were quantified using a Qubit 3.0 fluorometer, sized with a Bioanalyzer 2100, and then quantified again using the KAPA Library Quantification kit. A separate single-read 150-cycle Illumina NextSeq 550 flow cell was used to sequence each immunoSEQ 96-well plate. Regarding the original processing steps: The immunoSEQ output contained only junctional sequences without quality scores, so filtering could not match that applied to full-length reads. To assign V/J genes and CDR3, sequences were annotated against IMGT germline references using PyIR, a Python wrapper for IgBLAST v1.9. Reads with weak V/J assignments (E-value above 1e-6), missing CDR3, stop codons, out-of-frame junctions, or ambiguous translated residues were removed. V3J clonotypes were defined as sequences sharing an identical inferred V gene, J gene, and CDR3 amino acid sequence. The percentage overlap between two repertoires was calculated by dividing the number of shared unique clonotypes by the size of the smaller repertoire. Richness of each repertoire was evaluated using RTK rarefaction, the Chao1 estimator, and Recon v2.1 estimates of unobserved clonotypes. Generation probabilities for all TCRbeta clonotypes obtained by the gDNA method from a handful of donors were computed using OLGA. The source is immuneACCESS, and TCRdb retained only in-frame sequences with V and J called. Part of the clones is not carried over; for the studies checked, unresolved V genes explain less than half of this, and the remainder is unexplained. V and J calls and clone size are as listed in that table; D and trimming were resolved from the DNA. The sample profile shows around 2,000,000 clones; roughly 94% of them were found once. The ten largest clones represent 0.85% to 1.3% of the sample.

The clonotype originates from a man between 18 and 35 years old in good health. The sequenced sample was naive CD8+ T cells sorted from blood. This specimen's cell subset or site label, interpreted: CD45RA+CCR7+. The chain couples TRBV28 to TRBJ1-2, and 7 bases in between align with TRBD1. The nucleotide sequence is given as TGTGCCAGCAGTCTCCTCGCAGGGGGTACTAACTATGGCTACACCTTC. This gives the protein CASSLLAGGTNYGYTF.